This T cell receptor beta chain was observed in a study of blood T cell repertoires in COVID-19. About the research overall: PBMCs, B-cell-depleted T cells, or T cells were the source of the cDNA or gDNA that made up the material.

The V and J ends lost 5 bases and 5 bases respectively, with 9 bases between them. This CDR3 is built from 12 residues. Germline V gene lookup returns CDR1 MNHEY and CDR2 SVGEGT. This clone was seen only a few times. In the original processing: Reference gene primer amplification gave nucleated cell count estimates. Some clones are missing from TCRdb's copy, which holds only in-frame ones; the method was immunoSEQ multiplex PCR. The V and J calls and the clone size are those of that table, but D and trimming were determined from the DNA. Among approximately 350,000 clones listed, approximately 88% were seen once. Enrolled during active infection, Seattle patients were then followed longitudinally.

V is TRBV6-2 or TRBV6-3 and J is TRBJ2-5; D uncertain. The sequence came from a woman in her 30s with COVID-19, enrolled during active disease. Sequencing was carried out using peripheral blood. CDR3 bases: TGTGCCAGCAGTCTACGCCCCGAGACCCAGTACTTC. This encodes CASSLRPETQYF.